What follows describes a single T cell receptor beta chain. The antigen is unknown. The sample holds other DNA sequences that translate to the same CDR3. The sample belongs to a study of cytomegalovirus exposure and HLA in healthy donors. Findings and caveats of the study: Several V segments, TRBV6-2 and TRBV6-3 among them, could not be told apart and were dropped.

Both 60 Vbeta primers and 13 Jbeta primers went into the PCR. Assay: immunoSEQ multiplex PCR; the TCRdb copy retains only in-frame clones and omits some. Of some 160,000 clones listed, 65% to 90% are singletons. The CDR3 is 13 residues long. Germline V gene data show CDR1 as WSHSY and CDR2 as SAAADI. The V gene lost 7 bases and the J gene lost 3 bases, with 10 bases spanning the gap. The genes are TRBV10-2 and TRBJ1-5; TRBD1 might be the D (6 bases). The material sequenced was PBMCs. This clonotype originated in a male donor in good health and CMV-seronegative. The CDR3 is CASKGQPNQPQHF. The CDR3 bases are TGCGCCAGCAAGGGACAACCCAATCAGCCCCAGCATTTT.